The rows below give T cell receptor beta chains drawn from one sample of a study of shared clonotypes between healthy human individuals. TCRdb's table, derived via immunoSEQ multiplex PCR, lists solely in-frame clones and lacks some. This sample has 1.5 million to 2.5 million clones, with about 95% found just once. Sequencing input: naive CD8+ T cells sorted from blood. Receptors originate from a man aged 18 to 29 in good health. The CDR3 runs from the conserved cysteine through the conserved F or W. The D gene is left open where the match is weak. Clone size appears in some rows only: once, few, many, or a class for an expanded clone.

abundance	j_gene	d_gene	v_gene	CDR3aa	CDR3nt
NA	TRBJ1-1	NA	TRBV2	CASSNGRVGVNTEAFF	TGTGCCAGCAGTAACGGCAGGGTCGGCGTGAACACTGAAGCTTTCTTT
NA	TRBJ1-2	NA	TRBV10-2	CASSIDLNYGYTF	TGCGCCAGCAGTATTGACCTTAACTATGGCTACACCTTC
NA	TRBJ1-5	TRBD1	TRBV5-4	CASSADRGERQPQHF	TGTGCCAGCAGCGCGGACAGGGGGGAACGGCAGCCCCAGCATTTT
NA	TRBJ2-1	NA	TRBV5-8	CASSLGLGSENNEQFF	TGTGCCAGCAGCTTGGGCCTGGGGTCAGAAAACAATGAGCAGTTCTTC
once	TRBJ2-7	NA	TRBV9	CASSPRSDVYEQYF	TGTGCCAGCAGCCCCCGATCCGATGTCTACGAGCAGTACTTC
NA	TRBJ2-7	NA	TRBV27	CASSLSSPEMDEQYF	TGTGCCAGCAGTTTATCCTCTCCGGAGATGGACGAGCAGTACTTC
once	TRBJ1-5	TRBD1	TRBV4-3	CASSQRGGGLVQPQHF	TGCGCCAGCAGCCAACGGGGAGGGGGCTTGGTTCAGCCCCAGCATTTT
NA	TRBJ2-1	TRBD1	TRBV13	CASSHGTGYGEQFF	TGTGCCAGCAGCCACGGGACAGGGTACGGTGAGCAGTTCTTC
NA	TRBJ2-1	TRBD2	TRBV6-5	CASTFTSGSTYEQFF	TGTGCCAGCACCTTCACTAGCGGGAGTACATATGAGCAGTTCTTC
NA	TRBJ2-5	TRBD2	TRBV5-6	CASSPEVSGIQETQYF	TGTGCCAGCAGCCCTGAGGTCAGCGGGATTCAAGAGACCCAGTACTTC
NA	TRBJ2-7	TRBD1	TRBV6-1	CASSESGQGSHEQYF	TGTGCCAGCAGTGAATCGGGACAGGGTTCCCACGAGCAGTACTTC
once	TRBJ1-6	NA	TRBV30	CAWSVSRVSYNSPLHF	TGTGCCTGGAGTGTAAGCAGGGTTTCGTATAATTCACCCCTCCACTTT
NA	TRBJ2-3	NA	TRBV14	CASSPGSLRTDTQYF	TGTGCCAGCAGCCCGGGCTCCCTCCGCACAGATACGCAGTATTTT
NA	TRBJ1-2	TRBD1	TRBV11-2	CASSLGNRGEGYTF	TGTGCCAGCAGCTTAGGCAACAGGGGGGAGGGCTACACCTTC
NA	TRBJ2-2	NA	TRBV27	CASSYGTAVGELFF	TGTGCCAGCAGTTACGGGACCGCCGTCGGGGAGCTGTTTTTT
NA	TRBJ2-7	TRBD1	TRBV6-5	CASSYRGQGYEQYF	TGTGCCAGCAGTTACCGCGGACAGGGCTACGAGCAGTACTTC
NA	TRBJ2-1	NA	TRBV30	CAWSAPSSGDEQFF	TGTGCCTGGAGTGCACCCTCTTCGGGCGATGAGCAGTTCTTC
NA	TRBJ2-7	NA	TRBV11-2	CASSLTGLGSASYEQYF	TGTGCCAGCAGCTTAACCGGTTTGGGGAGTGCGTCCTACGAGCAGTACTTC
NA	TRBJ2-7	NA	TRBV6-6	CASSLPAGGSSYEQYF	TGTGCCAGCAGTTTGCCGGCAGGGGGGAGCTCCTACGAGCAGTACTTC
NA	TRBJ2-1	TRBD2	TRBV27	CASSLSGTSGEQFF	TGTGCCAGCAGTTTGTCCGGGACTAGCGGTGAGCAGTTCTTC
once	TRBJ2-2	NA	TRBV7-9	CASSLAFQTGELFF	TGTGCCAGCAGCTTAGCTTTCCAAACCGGGGAGCTGTTTTTT
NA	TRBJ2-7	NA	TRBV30	CAWTGQLYEQYF	TGTGCCTGGACTGGCCAATTATACGAGCAGTACTTC
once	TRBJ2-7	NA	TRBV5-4	CASSLTPGQIPYEQYF	TGTGCCAGCAGCCTAACTCCTGGGCAGATCCCGTACGAGCAGTACTTC
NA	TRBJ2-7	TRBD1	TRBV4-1	CASSQDLTGGYEQYF	TGCGCCAGCAGCCAAGATCTCACAGGGGGGTACGAGCAGTACTTC
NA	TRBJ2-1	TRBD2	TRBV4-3	CASSVLAEAYNEQFF	TGCGCCAGCAGCGTACTAGCGGAGGCCTACAATGAGCAGTTCTTC
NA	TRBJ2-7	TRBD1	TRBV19	CASSIFLGQGAEQYF	TGTGCCAGTAGTATCTTCCTCGGACAGGGCGCCGAGCAGTACTTC
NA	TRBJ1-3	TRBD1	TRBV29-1	CSVATGAGNTIYF	TGCAGCGTCGCAACAGGGGCTGGAAACACCATATATTTT
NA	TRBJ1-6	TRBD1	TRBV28	CASSMKQGDFYNSPLHF	TGTGCCAGCAGCATGAAACAGGGGGATTTCTATAATTCACCCCTCCACTTT
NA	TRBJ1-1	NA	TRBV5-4	CASSLKGVPNTEAFF	TGTGCCAGCAGCTTGAAAGGGGTCCCGAACACTGAAGCTTTCTTT
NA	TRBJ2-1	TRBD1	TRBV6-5	CASSYSGQTYNEQFF	TGTGCCAGCAGTTACTCGGGACAGACCTACAATGAGCAGTTCTTC
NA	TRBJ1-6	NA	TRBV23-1	CASTTPGGINSPLHF	TGCGCCAGCACTACGCCCGGGGGGATCAATTCACCCCTCCACTTT
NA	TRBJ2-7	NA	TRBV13	CASSPSGDSQYEQYF	TGTGCCAGCAGCCCCTCGGGGGACAGTCAATACGAGCAGTACTTC
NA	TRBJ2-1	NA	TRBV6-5	CASSYSAGEIYNEQFF	TGTGCCAGCAGTTACTCCGCAGGGGAGATCTACAATGAGCAGTTCTTC
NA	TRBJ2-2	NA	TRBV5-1	CASRGHTGELFF	TGCGCCAGCAGAGGGCACACCGGGGAGCTGTTTTTT
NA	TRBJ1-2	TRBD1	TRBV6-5	CASSVVTGAHYGYTF	TGTGCCAGCAGCGTCGTGACAGGGGCGCACTATGGCTACACCTTC
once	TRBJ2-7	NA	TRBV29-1	CSVAGTNDEQYF	TGCAGCGTTGCTGGGACAAACGACGAGCAGTACTTC
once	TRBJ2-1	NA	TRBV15	CATSRQSGPSYNEQFF	TGTGCCACCAGCAGACAGAGCGGGCCGTCCTACAATGAGCAGTTCTTC
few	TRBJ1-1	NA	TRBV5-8	CASSLMGEDTEAFF	TGTGCCAGCAGCTTGATGGGGGAGGACACTGAAGCTTTCTTT
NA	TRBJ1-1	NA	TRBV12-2	CASRFLPWPRFPEAFF	TGTGCAAGTCGCTTCCTCCCATGGCCGAGGTTCCCTGAAGCTTTCTTT
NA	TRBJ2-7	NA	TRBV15	CATSRDQWEWGSYEQYF	TGTGCCACCAGCAGAGATCAGTGGGAGTGGGGCTCCTACGAGCAGTACTTC
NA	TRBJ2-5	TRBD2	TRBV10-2	CASMSLAGDQETQYF	TGCGCCAGCATGAGCCTAGCGGGGGACCAAGAGACCCAGTACTTC
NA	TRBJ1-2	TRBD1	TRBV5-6	CASSLEGQGKPYYGYTF	TGTGCCAGCAGCTTGGAGGGACAGGGTAAACCTTACTATGGCTACACCTTC
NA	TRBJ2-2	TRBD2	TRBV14	CASSPRGGGAIGELFF	TGTGCCAGCAGCCCCAGAGGCGGGGGGGCTATCGGGGAGCTGTTTTTT
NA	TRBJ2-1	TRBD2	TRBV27	CASSASAGENYNEQFF	TGTGCCAGCAGTGCCTCAGCGGGGGAAAACTACAATGAGCAGTTCTTC
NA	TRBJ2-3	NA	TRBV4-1	CASSQGTTLTDTQYF	TGCGCCAGCAGCCAAGGGACTACCCTCACAGATACGCAGTATTTT